The clone carrying this TCR beta chain was seen many times. The antigen remains unidentified. The sample belongs to a study of metastatic and nonmetastatic thyroid tumors. Background on the study: From malignant and benign thyroid patients, repertoires in blood and in tumor or nodule tissue were compared. Regarding the study as a whole: Patients with malignant thyroid tumors reportedly had significantly higher TCR beta diversity than those with benign nodules, in blood and tumor.

Per the germline V gene, CDR1 is SGHKS and CDR2 is YYEKEE (reference sequence). The CDR3 is made up of 16 amino acids. The junction had 4 bases not matched to a gene; V was cut back by 0 bases and J by 1 base. The entire patient cohort was treatment-naive prior to thyroid surgery. In the original analysis: In papillary thyroid cancer, a distant-metastasis classifier was built using CDR3 differences across clinicopathological groups. Using MiXCR, TCRdb re-called clones from the PCR reads. These V and J calls originate from TCRdb's pipeline instead of the authors' own analysis. Here the sample spans about 4,200 clones, less than 20% being singletons.

Source material: adjacent normal tissue. This sequence originates from a male donor with papillary thyroid cancer or a benign thyroid nodule (not recorded which). Some clones in this sample may be carry-over from other donors' samples. The chain uses TRBV5-5 and TRBJ2-4, with 7 bases identical to TRBD1. The CDR3 is CASSLVDREAKNIQYF. The CDR3 DNA follows: TGTGCCAGCAGCTTGGTCGACAGGGAGGCCAAAAACATTCAGTACTTC.